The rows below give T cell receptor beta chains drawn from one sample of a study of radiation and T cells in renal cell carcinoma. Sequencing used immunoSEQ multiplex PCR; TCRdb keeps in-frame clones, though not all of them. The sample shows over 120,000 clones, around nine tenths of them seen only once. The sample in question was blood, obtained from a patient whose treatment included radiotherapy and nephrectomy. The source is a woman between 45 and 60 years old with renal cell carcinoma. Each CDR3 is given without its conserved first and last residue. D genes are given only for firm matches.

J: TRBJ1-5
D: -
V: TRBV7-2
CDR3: ASSLGRNQPQH

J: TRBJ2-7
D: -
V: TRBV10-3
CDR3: AISEGQTYEQY

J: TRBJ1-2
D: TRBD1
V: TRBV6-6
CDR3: ASIGDRRPKDYGYT

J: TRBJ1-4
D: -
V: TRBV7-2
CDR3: ASSPTVGFNEKLF

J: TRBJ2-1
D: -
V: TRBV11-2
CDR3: ASSLVGRSDYEQF

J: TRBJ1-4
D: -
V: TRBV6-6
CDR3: ASSYERKANEKLF

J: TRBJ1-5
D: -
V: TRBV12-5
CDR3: ASGDLGNQPQH

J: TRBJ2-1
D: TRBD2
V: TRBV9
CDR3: ASSAPGLAGGQGEQF

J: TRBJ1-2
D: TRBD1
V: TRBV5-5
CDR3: ASSFTGQGYYGYT

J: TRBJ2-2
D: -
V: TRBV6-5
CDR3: ASRTAGELF

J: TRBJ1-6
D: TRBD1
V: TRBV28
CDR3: ASSSDRASYNSPLH

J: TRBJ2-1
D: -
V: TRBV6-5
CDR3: ASSYLGAGNEQF

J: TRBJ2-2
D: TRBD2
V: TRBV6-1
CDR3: ASRVGLASPGELF

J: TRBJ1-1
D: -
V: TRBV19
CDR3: ASSIRQGRTEAF

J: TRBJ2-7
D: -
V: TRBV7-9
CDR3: ASSLGPTGWQY

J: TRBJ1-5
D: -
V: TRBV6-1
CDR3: ASSELSMSNQPQH

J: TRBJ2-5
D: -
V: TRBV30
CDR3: AWSHRPQETQY

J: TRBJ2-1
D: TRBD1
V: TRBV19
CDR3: ASSVLLQGAVEQF

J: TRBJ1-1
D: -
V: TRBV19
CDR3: ASSENVETEAF

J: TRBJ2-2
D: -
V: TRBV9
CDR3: ASSVGPTETGELF

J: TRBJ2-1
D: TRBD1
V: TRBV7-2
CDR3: ASRRDGTGGSESPF

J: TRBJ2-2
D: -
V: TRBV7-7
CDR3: ASSLDPGTGELF

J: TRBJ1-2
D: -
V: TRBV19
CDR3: ASTRKGSDGYT

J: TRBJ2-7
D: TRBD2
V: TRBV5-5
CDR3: ASSLRSGGASGREQY

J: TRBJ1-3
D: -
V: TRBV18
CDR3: ASSPGDASGNTIY

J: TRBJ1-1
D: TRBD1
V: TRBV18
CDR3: ASSRQGGNTEAF

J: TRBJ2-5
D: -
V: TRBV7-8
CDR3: ASSVRDQETQY

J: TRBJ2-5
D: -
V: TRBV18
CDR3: ASSPPPGETQY

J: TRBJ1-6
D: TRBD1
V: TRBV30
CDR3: AWSTGGADNSPLH

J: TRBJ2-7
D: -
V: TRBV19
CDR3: ASTSASGSNEQY

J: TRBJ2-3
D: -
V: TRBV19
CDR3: ASRGLTGSDTQY

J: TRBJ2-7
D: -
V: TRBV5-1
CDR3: ASSSGPTYEQY

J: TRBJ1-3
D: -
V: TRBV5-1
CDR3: ASSLDGTAASGNTIY

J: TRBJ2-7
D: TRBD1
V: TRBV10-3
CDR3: AISGTGAAGEQY

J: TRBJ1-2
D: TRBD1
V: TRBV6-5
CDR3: ASSEQGMAAYGYT

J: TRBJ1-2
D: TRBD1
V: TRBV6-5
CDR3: ASSWGQGAGYT

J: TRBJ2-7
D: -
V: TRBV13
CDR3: ASSIGDSSSYEQY

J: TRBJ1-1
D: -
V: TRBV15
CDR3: ATSRDYSQDTEAF

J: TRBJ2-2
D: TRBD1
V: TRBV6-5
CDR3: ASRDRGTGELF

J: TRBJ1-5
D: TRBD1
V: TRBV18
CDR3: ASSPTILSRDRGGGNQPQH

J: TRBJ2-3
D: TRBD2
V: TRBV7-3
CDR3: ASSPSGGRTDTQY

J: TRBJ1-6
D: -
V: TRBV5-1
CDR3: ASSLESSYNSPLH

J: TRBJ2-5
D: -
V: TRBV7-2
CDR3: ASSFFAPETQY

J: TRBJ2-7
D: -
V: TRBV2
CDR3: ASSRDSYEQY

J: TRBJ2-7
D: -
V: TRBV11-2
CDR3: ASSLDEGVNYEQY

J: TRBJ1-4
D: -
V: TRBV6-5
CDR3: ASSYSGHEEEKLF

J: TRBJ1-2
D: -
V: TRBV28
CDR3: ATQRGGYIYGYT

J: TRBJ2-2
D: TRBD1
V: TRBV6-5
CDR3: ASSWTGNTGELF

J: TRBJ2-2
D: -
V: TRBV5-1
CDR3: ASSLETGHGELF

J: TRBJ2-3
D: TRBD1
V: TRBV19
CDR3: ASSTTGALTDTQY

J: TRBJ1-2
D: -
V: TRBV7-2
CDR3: ASSPELALGYT

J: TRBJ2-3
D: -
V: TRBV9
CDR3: ASSVEGWEDTQY

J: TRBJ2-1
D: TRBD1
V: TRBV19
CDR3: ASSDRDRGQQF